This T cell receptor (beta chain) stems from a study of beta chain features in type 1 diabetes. Broader study findings: There was a moderate but significant shortening of TCRB CDR3s in all four CD4+ subsets of Type 1 diabetes patients.

About this clone: Its specificity is unknown.

What was sequenced were expressed TCRB transcripts, since all of the isolated RNA had been reverse transcribed. Repertoires were generated with immunoSEQ multiplex PCR, while TCRdb's copy carries only in-frame clones and drops some. This table has about 700,000 clones, under 15% appearing once. In germline, CDR1 is MDHEN, CDR2 SYDVKM. The trim removed 5 bases at V and 5 bases at J, leaving 9 bases unmatched. This CDR3 contains 14 residues. Sequenced material: naive CD4+ T cells from blood. The genes are TRBV28 and TRBJ2-7, with 7 bases lining up with TRBD1. The receptor's source is a man aged 18 to 29 with type 1 diabetes. CDR3 DNA sequence: TGTGCCAGCAGTCTCCCTCAGGGGGTCGACGAGCAGTACTTC. This sequence encodes CASSLPQGVDEQYF. The full variable domain, completed using reference TRBV28 and TRBJ2-7, is DVKVTQSSRYLVKRTGEKVFLECVQDMDHENMFWYRQDPGLGLRLIYFSYDVKMKEKGDIPEGYSVSREKKERFSLILESASTNQTSMYLCASSLPQGVDEQYFGPGTRLTVT.